At least ten counts were recorded for the clone carrying this T cell receptor (beta chain). Its antigen is not known. Researchers barred patients who had uncontrolled infection, other autoimmune disease, pregnancy or lactation. PBMCs were sourced from approximately 9.3 ml fresh peripheral blood. Researchers amplified the TCR beta CDR3 regions from RNA transcripts. With the HTBI primer set, the TCR CDR3 went through a first round of RT-PCR. TCRdb fed the multiplex PCR reads into MiXCR, producing one record per CDR3 protein. The sample has hundreds of thousands of distinct CDR3 sequences, around 20% seen once. The data stem from a study of T cells in Graves' hyperthyroidism and ophthalmopathy. Study-wide results and limits: Among thyroid clonotypes expanded above 0.001, most also appeared in blood. Ophthalmopathy, as predicted by the model, came a median roughly 6.5 months after the prediction.

V dropped 5 bases and J dropped 6 bases, with 21 bases sitting between them. The V gene's germline CDR1 is SGHVS and CDR2 FNYEAQ. CDR3 length equals 16 residues. The chain joins TRBV7-6 to TRBJ2-3; D unclear. The receptor was isolated from a young man with Graves' ophthalmopathy. The sample consisted of blood. In DNA form, the CDR3 reads TGTGCCAGCAGCCAGTCCTCTAGTCTTCCGGCCGATACGCAGTATTTT. Translated, it gives CASSQSSSLPADTQYF.